This T cell receptor beta chain comes out of a study of human T cells and chemical hapten exposure. Study as a whole: Across its roughly 23 weeks, the study gave patients weekly diphenylcyclopropenone doses to the scalp.

The table lists this clonotype with many counts. CDR3 length: 13 residues. Germline assignment: CDR1 SGHVS and CDR2 FNYEAQ. The germline V and J ends were trimmed by 3 bases and 5 bases, with 8 bases remaining between them. TCRdb reprocessed the RACE reads via MiXCR and lists one record per CDR3 protein. This table holds approximately 370,000 distinct CDR3 sequences, 5% to 6.5% found once. Documented time point: pre-sensitization, week 0. Treatment denoted: therapeutic diphenylcyclopropenone sensitization with weekly scalp DPC. The input for sequencing was whole blood, taken in connection with sensitization to the hapten diphenylcyclopropenone (DPC). The origin of this receptor is a woman in her late teens or twenties with alopecia areata. Some clones in this sample may be carry-over from other donors' samples. The rearrangement links TRBV7-6 to TRBJ1-5; no reliable D call. DNA of the CDR3: TGTGCCAGCAGCTTTTCGCAGGATCAGCCCCAGCATTTT. Residues: CASSFSQDQPQHF.